The 30 T cell receptor beta chains presented below share a single source sample, sequenced in a study of cytotoxic CD8 clonotypes in ibrutinib-treated CLL. Repertoires were generated with immunoSEQ multiplex PCR, while TCRdb's copy carries only in-frame clones and drops some. This table has approximately 120,000 clones, 58% appearing once. Sequences were derived from PBMCs, sampled after 24 months of ibrutinib treatment. The receptors originated from a human donor with chronic lymphocytic leukemia.

This clone was observed once. The rearrangement uses TRBV6-5 and TRBJ1-3; D gene ambiguous. The CDR3 runs to 14 residues. Trimming took 5 bases from V and 1 from J, leaving 9 bases between them. CDR1 is MNHEY and CDR2 is SVGAGI in the germline V gene. In DNA, the CDR3 is TGTGCCAGCAGTCCAGAACCGTCTGGAAACACCATATATTTT. Translated, it gives CASSPEPSGNTIYF.

The genes are TRBV5-5 and TRBJ1-1; TRBD1 aligns across 8 bases. CDR3 size: 14 residues. CDR1 SGHKS and CDR2 YYEKEE come from the germline V gene (reference sequence). V lost 5 bases, J lost 4 bases, and 7 bases stayed unmatched. This CDR3 reads CASRPTGTGTEAFF. The CDR3 DNA reads TGTGCCAGCAGACCGACAGGGACAGGCACTGAAGCTTTCTTT.

The chain carries TRBV5-1 and TRBJ2-3; weak D call: TRBD2 (6 bases). Per germline, CDR1 SGHRS and CDR2 YFSETQ. The CDR3 is 14 residues long. With 5 bases removed from V and 5 bases from J, the gap between germline ends came to 15 bases. CDR3 in amino acids: CASRTRGGEDTQYF. The CDR3 DNA is TGCGCCAGCAGGACACGGGGCGGGGAAGATACGCAGTATTTT. Combining the CDR3 with reference TRBV5-1 and TRBJ2-3 gives the whole variable domain KAGVTQTPRYLIKTRGQQVTLSCSPISGHRSVSWYQQTPGQGLQFLFEYFSETQRNKGNFPGRFSGRQFSNSRSEMNVSTLELGDSALYLCASRTRGGEDTQYFGPGTRLTVL.

This clone was recorded a few times. In DNA form, the CDR3 reads TGTGCCAGCAGCTTAGGGGAGGGGAACTATGGCTACACCTTC. As protein: CASSLGEGNYGYTF. The chain carries TRBV7-8 and TRBJ1-2, with a weak D call TRBD1 (5 bases). This CDR3 comprises 14 residues. Germline CDR1 reads SGHVS; CDR2 reads FQNEAQ. Deletions cut 1 base from V and 2 bases from J, with 8 bases between.

The chain uses TRBV11-3 and TRBJ2-7; either TRBD1 or TRBD2 may fit D (5 bases each). V lost 6 bases and J 3 bases, leaving 12 bases between the germline ends. The length of the CDR3 is 13 residues. Germline V lookup: CDR1 SGHNT, CDR2 YENEEA. The CDR3 loop is CASSEGEFYEQYF. In nucleotides, the CDR3 is TGTGCCAGCAGTGAAGGGGAGTTCTACGAGCAGTACTTC.

The genes are TRBV30 and TRBJ2-7, with TRBD2 matching 8 bases. The ends lost 0 bases at V and 6 bases at J; junction bases unmatched: 7. The CDR3 is 14 amino acids. Per the germline V gene, CDR1 is GTSNPN and CDR2 is SVGIG (reference sequence). Here the CDR3 reads CAWSVRGGPSEQYF. CDR3 coding DNA: TGTGCCTGGAGTGTCCGGGGGGGCCCATCCGAGCAGTACTTC. Drawing the rest from reference TRBV30 and TRBJ2-7, the complete variable domain is SQTIHQWPATLVQPVGSPLSLECTVEGTSNPNLYWYRQAAGRGLQLLFYSVGIGQISSEVPQNLSASRPQDRQFILSSKKLLLSDSGFYLCAWSVRGGPSEQYFGPGTRLTVT.

This rearrangement joins TRBV6-8 to TRBJ1-5; D unclear. Per germline, CDR1 MNHGY and CDR2 SAAAGT. Trimming cost V 6 bases and J 3 bases, with 27 bases left between them. The CDR3 length is 19 residues. The CDR3: CASSSLLDPKLTINQPQHF. The CDR3 coding sequence is TGTGCCAGCAGCTCTTTACTAGATCCCAAGTTAACAATCAATCAGCCCCAGCATTTT.

This clone was counted between two and nine times. The V call is TRBV6-1, the J call TRBJ1-6, with a weak D call TRBD1 (5 bases). CDR1 and CDR2 (germline): MNHNS, SASEGT. There are 14 residues in the CDR3. V lost 8 bases and J lost 4, with 12 bases in between. This chain's CDR3 is CASQSRDYNSPLHF. The CDR3 coding sequence is TGTGCCAGCCAGAGCAGGGATTATAATTCACCCCTCCACTTT.

This clone showed up just a few times. The genes are TRBV7-9 and TRBJ1-5; TRBD1 agrees at 7 bases. There are 14 residues in the CDR3. CDR1 is SEHNR, CDR2 FQNEAQ, per germline (reference sequence). Losses at the gene ends were 5 bases for V and 4 bases for J; bases not matched to a gene: 5. The CDR3 DNA follows: TGTGCCAGCAGCACGGGACAGACTAATCAGCCCCAGCATTTT. Protein: CASSTGQTNQPQHF.

In its sample, this clone was seen a few times. The CDR3 here is CATSRDRANTEAFF. The CDR3 DNA reads as TGTGCCACGTCCCGGGACAGGGCGAACACTGAAGCTTTCTTT. The chain couples TRBV15 to TRBJ1-1, with 9 bases that match TRBD1. CDR3 size: 14 residues. With V trimmed by 9 bases and J by 1 base, 6 bases remained unmatched. Germline CDR1 LNHNV, CDR2 YYDKDF (reference sequence). The full variable domain, in which reference TRBV15 and TRBJ1-1 provide the parts outside the CDR3, is DAMVIQNPRYQVTQFGKPVTLSCSQTLNHNVMYWYQQKSSQAPKLLFHYYDKDFNNEADTPDNFQSRRPNTSFCFLDIRSPGLGDTAMYLCATSRDRANTEAFFGQGTRLTVV.

The CDR3 DNA sequence: TGTGCCAGCAGCGTTAGCGGGCTACTCCCAAATGAGCAGTTCTTC. Residues: CASSVSGLLPNEQFF. The genes are TRBV9 and TRBJ2-1; 7 bases map to TRBD2. The ends lost 2 bases at V and 7 bases at J; junction bases unmatched: 9. This CDR3 spans 15 amino acids. CDR1 is SGDLS, CDR2 YYNGEE, per germline.

In its sample, this clone was seen a few times. The chain joins TRBV5-1 to TRBJ2-1, with D perhaps matching TRBD1 (5 bases). Germline values: CDR1 SGHRS, CDR2 YFSETQ. CDR3 length: 14 amino acids. Trimming took off 5 bases at V and 6 bases at J, with 15 bases between the two ends. The CDR3 loop reads CASRTQGSGNEQFF. CDR3 in DNA: TGCGCCAGCAGAACCCAGGGATCGGGCAATGAGCAGTTCTTC.

The V gene is TRBV30, the J gene TRBJ1-2, with D tentatively TRBD1 (5 bases). V was cut by 2 bases and J by 4 bases, with 11 bases left in between. Germline lookup yields CDR1 GTSNPN and CDR2 SVGIG (reference sequence). The CDR3 totals 13 residues. The CDR3 nucleotides are TGTGCCTGGAGTAGGCAGGGTCCCTATGGCTACACCTTC. As protein: CAWSRQGPYGYTF.

The chain joins TRBV5-1 to TRBJ2-3; TRBD1 matches 8 bases. CDR3 length equals 16 residues. The J segment lost 4 bases and the V segment lost 3 bases, leaving 10 bases of the junction unmatched. Germline V gene data show CDR1 as SGHRS and CDR2 as YFSETQ. CDR3 nucleotide sequence: TGCGCCAGCAGCTCCTTACTAGGACAGGGCGCAGATACGCAGTATTTT. Its translation: CASSSLLGQGADTQYF.

This chain uses TRBV2 with TRBJ2-1; D is ambiguous. Germline values: CDR1 SNHLY, CDR2 FYNNEI. This CDR3 is 15 amino acids long. Between the trimmed V and J ends, which lost 4 bases and 4 bases, there was a span of 14 bases. The CDR3 loop is CASSGPRQNYNEQFF. The CDR3 DNA follows: TGTGCCAGCAGTGGGCCGCGTCAGAATTACAATGAGCAGTTCTTC.

The genes are TRBV29-1 and TRBJ1-1; the D gene is possibly TRBD1 (6 bases). The CDR3 spans 14 residues. Germline CDR1 reads SQVTM; CDR2 reads ANQGSEA. V lost 7 bases and J lost 0, with 15 bases in between. The CDR3, as DNA: TGCAGCGATACCGGGACACCCGTGAACACTGAAGCTTTCTTT. The encoded protein is CSDTGTPVNTEAFF.

This clone was detected many times. This chain uses TRBV29-1 with TRBJ2-7, with D perhaps matching TRBD1 or TRBD2 (5 bases each). CDR1 and CDR2 from the germline V gene are SQVTM and ANQGSEA. The V end was cut by 6 bases, the J end by 2 bases, with 14 bases between. The CDR3 has 13 residues. The CDR3 DNA sequence: TGCAGCGTGGCATGGGACCCCACCTACGAGCAGTACTTC. This translates into CSVAWDPTYEQYF.

This clone turned up a few times. The chain has TRBV18 and TRBJ1-5; a weak D match, TRBD1 (5 bases). The V and J ends lost 2 bases and 5 bases respectively, with 7 bases between them. This CDR3 is built from 13 residues. Germline values: CDR1 KGHSH, CDR2 LQKENI. CDR3 DNA: TGTGCCAGCTCACCATCGGGGGATCAGCCCCAGCATTTT. This codes for CASSPSGDQPQHF.

The rearrangement joins TRBV29-1 to TRBJ2-5; D unclear. This CDR3 region has 17 residues. CDR1 and CDR2 (germline): SQVTM, ANQGSEA. V lost 0 bases, J lost 9 bases, and 26 bases lay in between. In DNA form, the CDR3 reads TGCAGCGTTGAAGATCGTTCGTCGGTTTTGGGTACTAATCCCCAGTACTTC. Amino acids: CSVEDRSSVLGTNPQYF.

V usage is TRBV7-3 and J usage is TRBJ2-3, with TRBD2 matching over 13 bases. Germline CDR1 SGHTA, CDR2 FQGTGA. CDR3 size: 16 residues. Trimming cost V 8 bases and J 3 bases; bases outside gene matches: 8. The CDR3 DNA follows: TGTGCCAGCTCCCCGACTAGCGGGGGGCGAACAGATACGCAGTATTTT. Translation gives CASSPTSGGRTDTQYF.

This clone occurred once. V is TRBV7-9 and J is TRBJ2-1; 10 bases match TRBD1. This CDR3 is built from 14 residues. Germline loops: CDR1 SEHNR, CDR2 FQNEAQ (reference sequence). The J segment lost 9 bases and the V segment lost 2 bases, leaving 4 bases of the junction unmatched. The CDR3 DNA reads TGTGCCAGCAGCTTACTGACAGGGGGCAGTGAGCAGTTCTTC. Protein: CASSLLTGGSEQFF.

The chain links TRBV27 to TRBJ2-2, with D unresolved. Looked up from germline, CDR1 is MNHEY and CDR2 is SMNVEV (reference sequence). The CDR3 covers 13 residues. Trimming pared 5 bases from V and 3 bases from J, leaving 7 bases between. The CDR3 DNA sequence: TGTGCCAGCAGTCACGATTACACCGGGGAGCTGTTTTTT. The encoded protein is CASSHDYTGELFF.

V and J are TRBV6-6 and TRBJ2-5; 9 positions match TRBD2. The J segment lost 1 base and the V segment lost 6 bases, leaving 3 bases of the junction unmatched. This CDR3 is built from 14 residues. Germline V gene lookup returns CDR1 MNHNY and CDR2 SVGAGI (reference sequence). The CDR3 protein is CASRSGGTQETQYF. In nucleotides, the CDR3 is TGTGCCAGCAGGAGCGGGGGGACCCAAGAGACCCAGTACTTC.

This chain links TRBV6-5 with TRBJ1-4; 9 bases map to TRBD1. V gave up 2 bases and J gave up 10 bases; unmatched junction bases: 2. Germline values: CDR1 MNHEY, CDR2 SVGAGI. This CDR3 spans 13 amino acids. This CDR3 is CASSYADRGKLFF. CDR3 nucleotides: TGTGCCAGCAGTTACGCGGACAGGGGAAAACTGTTTTTT.

The chain has TRBV5-4 and TRBJ1-2, with 7 nucleotides matching TRBD1. The CDR3 runs to 15 residues. Germline V gene lookup returns CDR1 SGHNT and CDR2 YYREEE (reference sequence). Trimming took 1 base from V and 8 from J; bases not matched to a gene: 11. The CDR3 sequence: CASSLIGGGGGGYTF. CDR3 sequence (DNA): TGTGCCAGCAGCTTGATAGGAGGGGGCGGTGGCGGCTACACCTTC. Filled out from reference TRBV5-4 and TRBJ1-2, the complete variable domain reads ETGVTQSPTHLIKTRGQQVTLRCSSQSGHNTVSWYQQALGQGPQFIFQYYREEENGRGNFPPRFSGLQFPNYSSELNVNALELDDSALYLCASSLIGGGGGGYTFGSGTRLTVV.

This clone has a handful of counts. The V and J genes are TRBV14 and TRBJ2-1; D is perhaps TRBD1 (6 bases). Per the germline V gene, CDR1 is SGHDN and CDR2 is FVKESK. The CDR3 runs to 13 residues. Trimming cost V 7 bases and J 3 bases, with 10 bases left between them. The chain's CDR3 is CASKGEGYNEQFF. The CDR3 bases are TGTGCCAGCAAGGGGGAAGGCTACAATGAGCAGTTCTTC.

The chain uses TRBV5-8 and TRBJ1-5; D may be TRBD1 (5 bases). Germline values: CDR1 SGHTS, CDR2 YDEGEE. Trimming cost V 4 bases and J 1 base, with 9 bases left between them. The CDR3 is made up of 14 amino acids. The CDR3 nucleotides are TGTGCCAGCAGCCCCAGGGTGAGCAATCAGCCCCAGCATTTT. Translation: CASSPRVSNQPQHF. Variable domain in full (rest from reference TRBV5-8 and TRBJ1-5): EAGVTQSPTHLIKTRGQQATLRCSPISGHTSVYWYQQALGLGLQFLLWYDEGEERNRGNFPPRFSGRQFPNYSSELNVNALELEDSALYLCASSPRVSNQPQHFGDGTRLSIL.

CDR3 loop: CASSFDRGHTF. The CDR3 bases are TGTGCCAGCAGTTTCGACAGGGGGCATACCTTC. The chain employs TRBV28 and TRBJ1-2, with 10 bases matching TRBD1. After removal of 3 bases from V and 14 bases from J, the junction contained 3 bases not matched to a gene. Germline CDR1 reads MDHEN; CDR2 reads SYDVKM. CDR3 length equals 11 residues.

The chain combines TRBV10-3 with TRBJ1-3; D is uncertain. The CDR3 totals 14 residues. Germline CDR1 reads ENHRY; CDR2 reads SYGVKD. Trimming took 4 bases from V and 0 from J, leaving 7 bases between them. The CDR3 nucleotides are TGTGCCATCAGTGTGTCCGGCTCTGGAAACACCATATATTTT. Translated: CAISVSGSGNTIYF.

With regard to this clone: A read error may produce the germline difference seen at one junction end. This chain links TRBV7-7 with TRBJ2-5, with D possibly TRBD2 on 5 matching bases. CDR1 and CDR2 from the germline V gene are SSHAT and FNYEAQ (reference sequence). The CDR3 loop spans 15 amino acids. The CDR3 nucleotides read TGTGCTAGCAGCTTAGCGCCGGTCACTCAAGAGACCCAGTACTTC. It codes for CASSLAPVTQETQYF.